This T cell receptor beta chain was identified in a study of Ad26.COV2.S vaccination and SARS-CoV-2 variants. Study information: A participant enrolled in the COV1001 Ad26.COV2.S trial arm provided the sample. Study observations and caveats: Those who received the vaccine showed greater spike-specific TCR breadth than those given placebo. Responses of T cells in total may have been underestimated by the TCR breadth and depth analyses. Substantial post-vaccination breadth of spike-specific CD8+ and CD4+ T cell responses was reported.

Sequencing was performed with immunoSEQ multiplex PCR; in TCRdb, only in-frame clones are kept and a portion is missing. The sample holds fewer than 900,000 clones, approximately 88% seen once. This CDR3 is 12 amino acids long. Trimming pared 3 bases from V and 10 bases from J, leaving 10 bases between. From germline, CDR1 is LNHNV and CDR2 YYDKDF (reference sequence). As regards this clone: What it binds is not known.

Noted treatment: roughly 18 received Ad26.COV2.S at low or high dose, single or two shots; about 5 received placebo; per-sample allocation not given. Samples analyzed were those drawn on day 63 after the first vaccine or placebo injection. The clonotype originates from a person between 18 and 65 years old who received the Ad26.COV2.S COVID-19 vaccine or a placebo. This specimen consisted of peripheral blood, obtained in a trial of Ad26.COV2.S vaccine versus placebo. V gene TRBV15 combines with J gene TRBJ2-1; no clear D. The CDR3 bases are TGTGCCACCAGCAGTGGTGGGGTCGAGCAGTTCTTC. This codes for CATSSGGVEQFF.